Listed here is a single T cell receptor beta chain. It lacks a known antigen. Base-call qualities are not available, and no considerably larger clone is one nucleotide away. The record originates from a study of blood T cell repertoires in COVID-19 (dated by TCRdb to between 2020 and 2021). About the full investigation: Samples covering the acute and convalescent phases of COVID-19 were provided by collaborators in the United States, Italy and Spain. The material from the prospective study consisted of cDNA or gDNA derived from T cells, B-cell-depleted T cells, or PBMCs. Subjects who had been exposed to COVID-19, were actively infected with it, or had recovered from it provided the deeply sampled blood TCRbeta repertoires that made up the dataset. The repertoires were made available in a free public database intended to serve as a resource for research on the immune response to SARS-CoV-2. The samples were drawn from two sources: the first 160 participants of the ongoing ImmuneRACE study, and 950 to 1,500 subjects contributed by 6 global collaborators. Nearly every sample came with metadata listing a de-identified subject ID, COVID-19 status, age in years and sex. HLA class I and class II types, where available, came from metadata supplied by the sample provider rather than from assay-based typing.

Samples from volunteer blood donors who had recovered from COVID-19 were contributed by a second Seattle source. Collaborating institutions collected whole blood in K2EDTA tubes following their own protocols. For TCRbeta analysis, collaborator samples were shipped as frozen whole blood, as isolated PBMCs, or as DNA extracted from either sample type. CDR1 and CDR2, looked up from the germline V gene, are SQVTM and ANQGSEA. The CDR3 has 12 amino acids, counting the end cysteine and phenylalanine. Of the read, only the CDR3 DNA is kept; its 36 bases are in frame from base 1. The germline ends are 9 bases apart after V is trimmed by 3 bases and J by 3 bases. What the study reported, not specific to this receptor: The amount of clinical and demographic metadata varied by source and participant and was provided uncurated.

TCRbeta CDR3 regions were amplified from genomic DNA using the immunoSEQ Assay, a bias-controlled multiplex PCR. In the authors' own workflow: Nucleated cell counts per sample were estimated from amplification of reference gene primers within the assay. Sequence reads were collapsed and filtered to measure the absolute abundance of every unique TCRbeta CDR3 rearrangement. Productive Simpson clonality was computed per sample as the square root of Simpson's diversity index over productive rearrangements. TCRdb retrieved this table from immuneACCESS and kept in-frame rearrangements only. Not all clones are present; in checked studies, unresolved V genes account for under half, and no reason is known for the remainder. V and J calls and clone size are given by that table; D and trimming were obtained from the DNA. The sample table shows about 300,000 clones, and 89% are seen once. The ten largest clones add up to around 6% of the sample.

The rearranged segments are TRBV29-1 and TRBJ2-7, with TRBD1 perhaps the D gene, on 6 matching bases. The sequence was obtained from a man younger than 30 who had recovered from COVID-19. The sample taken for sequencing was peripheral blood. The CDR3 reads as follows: CSVEDSYYEQYF. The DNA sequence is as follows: TGCAGCGTTGAGGACAGTTACTACGAGCAGTACTTC.